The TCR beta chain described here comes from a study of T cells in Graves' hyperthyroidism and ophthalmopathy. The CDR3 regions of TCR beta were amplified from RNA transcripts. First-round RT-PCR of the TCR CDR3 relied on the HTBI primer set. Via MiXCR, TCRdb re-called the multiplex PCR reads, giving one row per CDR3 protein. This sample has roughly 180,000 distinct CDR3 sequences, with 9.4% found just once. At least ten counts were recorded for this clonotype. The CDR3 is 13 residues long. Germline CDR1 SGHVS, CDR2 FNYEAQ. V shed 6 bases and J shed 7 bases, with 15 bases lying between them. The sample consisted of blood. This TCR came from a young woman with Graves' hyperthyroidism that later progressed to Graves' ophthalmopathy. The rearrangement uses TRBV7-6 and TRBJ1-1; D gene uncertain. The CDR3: CASSRRVVDEAFF. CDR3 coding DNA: TGTGCCAGCAGTCGGAGGGTTGTGGATGAAGCTTTCTTT. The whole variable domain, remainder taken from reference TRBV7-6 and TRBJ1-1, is GAGVSQSPRYKVTKRGQDVALRCDPISGHVSLYWYRQALGQGPEFLTYFNYEAQQDKSGLPNDRFSAERPEGSISTLTIQRTEQRDSAMYRCASSRRVVDEAFFGQGTRLTVV.